The sequence of this T cell receptor (beta chain) was determined in a study of control samples from healthy donors and cancer patients. This CDR3 has 14 amino acids. V was trimmed by 5 bases and J by 2 bases, leaving 9 bases between them. Germline lookup yields CDR1 SEHNR and CDR2 FQNEAQ (reference sequence). The data were produced by immunoSEQ multiplex PCR, yet TCRdb's version contains in-frame clones alone and is incomplete. The sample gives around 30,000 clones, roughly 88% of which show up once; roughly 13% is in the top ten. The V and J genes are TRBV7-9 and TRBJ1-4; D remains ambiguous. Sequenced sample: PBMCs. The TCR sequence derives from a man in his fifties or sixties with lung cancer. CDR3 loop: CASSEGLTNEKLFF. CDR3 DNA sequence: TGTGCCAGCAGCGAGGGTTTGACTAATGAAAAACTGTTTTTT.